One T cell receptor beta chain is described in this entry. Its antigen is currently unknown. TCRdb passed the RT-PCR reads through MiXCR, listing each CDR3 protein once. The table includes 500,000 or so distinct CDR3 sequences, approximately 17% detected once. These data come from a study of response to subunit inactivated influenza vaccine. Study-level points and caveats: Each seasonal flu vaccination may recruit only limited new T cells, authors suggested.

The V gene lost 0 bases and the J gene lost 1 base, with 7 bases spanning the gap. Germline V gene lookup returns CDR1 LGHNA and CDR2 YSLEER. This CDR3 has 14 residues. The TCR sequence derives from a man aged 50-75 years who received an inactivated influenza vaccine. The V and J genes are TRBV4-3 and TRBJ2-7; D gene uncertain. This material consisted of CD4+ T cells sorted from PBMCs, taken around 2 years after vaccination. CDR3 sequence (DNA): TGCGCCAGCAGCCAAGATAAAGGGTCCTACGAGCAGTACTTC. As protein: CASSQDKGSYEQYF.